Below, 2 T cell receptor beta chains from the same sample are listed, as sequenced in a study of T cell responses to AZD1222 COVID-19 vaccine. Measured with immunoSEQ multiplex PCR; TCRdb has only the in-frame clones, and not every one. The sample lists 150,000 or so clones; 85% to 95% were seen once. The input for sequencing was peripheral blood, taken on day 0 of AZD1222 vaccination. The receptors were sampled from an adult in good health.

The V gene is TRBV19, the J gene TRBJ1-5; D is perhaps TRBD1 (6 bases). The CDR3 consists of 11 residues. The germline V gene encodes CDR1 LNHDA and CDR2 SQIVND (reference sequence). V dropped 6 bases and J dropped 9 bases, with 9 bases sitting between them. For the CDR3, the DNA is TGTGCCAGTAGCGCACAGGGGCCCCAGCATTTT. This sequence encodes CASSAQGPQHF.

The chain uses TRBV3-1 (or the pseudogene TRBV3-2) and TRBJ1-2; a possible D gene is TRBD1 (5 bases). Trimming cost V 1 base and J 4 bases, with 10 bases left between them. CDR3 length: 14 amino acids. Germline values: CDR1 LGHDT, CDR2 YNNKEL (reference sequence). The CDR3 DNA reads TGTGCCAGCAGCCAAGGGGGGGAGTTCTATGGCTACACCTTC. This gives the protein CASSQGGEFYGYTF.